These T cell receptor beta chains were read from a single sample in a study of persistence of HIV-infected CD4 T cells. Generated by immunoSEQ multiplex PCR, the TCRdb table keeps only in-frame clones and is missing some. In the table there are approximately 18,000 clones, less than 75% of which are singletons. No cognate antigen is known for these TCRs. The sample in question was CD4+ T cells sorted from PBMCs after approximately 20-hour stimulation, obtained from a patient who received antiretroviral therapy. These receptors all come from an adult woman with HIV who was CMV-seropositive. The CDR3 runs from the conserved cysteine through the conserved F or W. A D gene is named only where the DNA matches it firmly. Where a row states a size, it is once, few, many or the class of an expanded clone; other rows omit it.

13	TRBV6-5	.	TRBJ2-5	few	TGTGCCTCCCGATACAGGGTCGGAGAGACCCAGTACTTC	CASRYRVGETQYF
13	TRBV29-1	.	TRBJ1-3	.	TGCAGCGTCGCACAGAGCTCTGGAAACACCATATATTTT	CSVAQSSGNTIYF
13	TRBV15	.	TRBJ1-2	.	TGTGCCACCAGCAGCCAGGGTGACTATGGCTACACCTTC	CATSSQGDYGYTF
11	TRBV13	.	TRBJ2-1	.	TGTGCCAGCAGCTCCAGAGCTGAGCAGTTCTTC	CASSSRAEQFF
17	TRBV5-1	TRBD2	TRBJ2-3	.	TGCGCCAGCAGCTTGCGGGGGGGCTCCCTCTCCACAGATACGCAGTATTTT	CASSLRGGSLSTDTQYF
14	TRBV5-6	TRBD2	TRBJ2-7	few	TGTGCCAGCAGCTTGGTGCTAGCGGTCCCCGAGCAGTACTTC	CASSLVLAVPEQYF
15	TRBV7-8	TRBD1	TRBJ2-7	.	TGTGCCAGCAGCTTACGGACAGGGGGCGCGAGGGAGCAGTACTTC	CASSLRTGGAREQYF
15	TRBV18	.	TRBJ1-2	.	TGTGCCAGCTCAGACTACAGGGAGGTTGACTATGGCTACACCTTC	CASSDYREVDYGYTF
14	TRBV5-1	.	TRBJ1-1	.	TGCGCCAGCATCTCAACCCCAGGGAACACTGAAGCTTTCTTT	CASISTPGNTEAFF
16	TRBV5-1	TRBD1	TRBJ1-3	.	TGCGCCAGCAGCTTGGCCGGGACAGGGTATGGAAACACCATATATTTT	CASSLAGTGYGNTIYF
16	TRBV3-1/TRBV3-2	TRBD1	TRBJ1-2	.	TGTGCCAGCAGCCAAACGGGACAGGGGAATAACTATGGCTACACCTTC	CASSQTGQGNNYGYTF
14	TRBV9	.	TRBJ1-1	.	TGTGCCAGCAGCGTAGCTCCTATTAACACTGAAGCTTTCTTT	CASSVAPINTEAFF
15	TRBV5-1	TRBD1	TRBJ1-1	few	TGCGCCAGCAGCATCGGGACAGGGTTGGGGTCTGAAGCTTTCTTT	CASSIGTGLGSEAFF
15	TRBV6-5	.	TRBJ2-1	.	TGTGCCAGCAGTTACTGGAGGGGGGGCATCCATGAGCAGTTCTTC	CASSYWRGGIHEQFF
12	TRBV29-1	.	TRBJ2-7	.	TGCAGCGTTGAAGAGCCACGCTACGAGCAGTACTTC	CSVEEPRYEQYF
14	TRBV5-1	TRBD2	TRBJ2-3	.	TGCGCCAGCACCCTAGCGGGGGGGCAAGATACGCAGTATTTT	CASTLAGGQDTQYF
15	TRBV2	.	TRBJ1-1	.	TGTGCCAGCAGTGAACTGGGGGGGGTTGGTGGTGAAGCTTTCTTT	CASSELGGVGGEAFF
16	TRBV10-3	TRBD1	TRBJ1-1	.	TGTGCCATCAGTGTGGGTTTAAAGGACAGGGTATTTCAAGCTTTCTTT	CAISVGLKDRVFQAFF
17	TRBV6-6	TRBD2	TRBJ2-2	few	TGTGCCAGCAGCCGAGTTAATAGCGGGGGGGCAGGCGGGGAGCTGTTTTTT	CASSRVNSGGAGGELFF
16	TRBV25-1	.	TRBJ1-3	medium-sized	TGTGCCAGCAGTCTCCTCGGGGGGCGCTCTGGAAACACCATATATTTT	CASSLLGGRSGNTIYF
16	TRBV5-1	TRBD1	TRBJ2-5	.	TGCGCCAGCAGCTTTTTGGACAGGGGTGACCAAGAGACCCAGTACTTC	CASSFLDRGDQETQYF
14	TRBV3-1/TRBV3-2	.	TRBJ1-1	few	TGTGCCAGCAGTCCAAACCTATTGGGAACTGAAGCTTTCTTT	CASSPNLLGTEAFF
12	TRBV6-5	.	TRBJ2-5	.	.	CASSSSVETQYF
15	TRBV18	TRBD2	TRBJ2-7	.	TGTGCCAGCTCACCACGCGCGGGGGGGCTTTACGAGCAGTACTTC	CASSPRAGGLYEQYF
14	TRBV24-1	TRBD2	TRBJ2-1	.	TGTGCCACCAGTGACCCGGGGGGGCAAAATGAGCAGTTCTTC	CATSDPGGQNEQFF
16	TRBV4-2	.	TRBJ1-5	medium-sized	TGTGCCAGCAGCCAAGATCCAGGGATTACCTATCAGCCCCAGCATTTT	CASSQDPGITYQPQHF
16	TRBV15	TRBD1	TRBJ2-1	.	TGTGCCACCAGCAGAGATGGGTGGACAGGGGACAATGAGCAGTTCTTC	CATSRDGWTGDNEQFF
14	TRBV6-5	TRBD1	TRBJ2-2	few	TGTGCCAGCAGTACAGGGGGCGAAGCCGGGGAGCTGTTTTTT	CASSTGGEAGELFF
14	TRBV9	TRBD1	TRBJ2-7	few	TGTGCCAGCAGCGCCGGGACAGGGTTTAGAGAGCAGTACTTC	CASSAGTGFREQYF
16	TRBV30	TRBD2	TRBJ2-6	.	TGTGCCTTGGGGGGGTACCGAGACTCTGGGGCCAACGTCCTGACTTTC	CALGGYRDSGANVLTF
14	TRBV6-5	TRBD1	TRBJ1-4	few	TGTGCCAGCAGGGGACAGGGATGGGATGAAAAACTGTTTTTT	CASRGQGWDEKLFF
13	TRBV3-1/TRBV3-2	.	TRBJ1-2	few	TGTGCCAGCAGCCAAGAGGGTGCAGTCGGCTACACCTTC	CASSQEGAVGYTF
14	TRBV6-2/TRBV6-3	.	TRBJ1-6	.	TGTGCCAGCAGTTGGCTCGGGGAAAATTCACCCCTCCACTTT	CASSWLGENSPLHF
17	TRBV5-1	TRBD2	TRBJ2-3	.	TGCGCCAGCAGCGCGTCCTCTAGCGGGGTCCTGCAGGATACGCAGTATTTT	CASSASSSGVLQDTQYF
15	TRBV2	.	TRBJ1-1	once	TGTGCCAGCAGGGATTGGGGACTTACGAACACTGAAGCTTTCTTT	CASRDWGLTNTEAFF
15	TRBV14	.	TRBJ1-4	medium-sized	TGTGCCAGCAGCCAAGCAGGGCAAACTAATGAAAAACTGTTTTTT	CASSQAGQTNEKLFF
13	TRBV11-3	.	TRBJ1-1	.	TGTGCCAGCAGCTTAGAGATGAACACTGAAGCTTTCTTT	CASSLEMNTEAFF
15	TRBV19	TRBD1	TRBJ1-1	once	TGTGCCAGTAATAACAGGGGGCTAGGGGACACTGAAGCTTTCTTT	CASNNRGLGDTEAFF
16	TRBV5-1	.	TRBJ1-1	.	TGCGCCAGCAGCCCTGAAGGGGCGCTTAAGAACACTGAAGCTTTCTTT	CASSPEGALKNTEAFF
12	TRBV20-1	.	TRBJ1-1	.	TGCAGTGCTAGTTATACGAACACTGAAGCTTTCTTT	CSASYTNTEAFF
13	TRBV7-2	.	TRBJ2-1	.	TGTGCCAGCAGCTTGATCAGGGTAGGGGAGCAGTTCTTC	CASSLIRVGEQFF
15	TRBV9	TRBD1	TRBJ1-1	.	TGTGCCAGCAGCGCTACAGGGGCCCGGAACACTGAAGCTTTCTTT	CASSATGARNTEAFF
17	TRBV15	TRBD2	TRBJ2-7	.	TGTGCCACCAGCAGGGAGGCGGGGGGGAGGCCCTCCTACGAGCAGTACTTC	CATSREAGGRPSYEQYF
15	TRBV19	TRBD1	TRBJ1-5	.	TGTGCCAGTAGTATAGGGGGAGGGGGCGATCAGCCCCAGCATTTT	CASSIGGGGDQPQHF
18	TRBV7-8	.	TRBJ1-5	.	TGTGCCAGCAGCTCCCTAGAGGGCGGGGGGCGAAGCAATCAGCCCCAGCATTTT	CASSSLEGGGRSNQPQHF
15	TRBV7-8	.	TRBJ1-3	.	TGTGCCAGCTCCCCCCGGACGGCCCTTGGAAACACCATATATTTT	CASSPRTALGNTIYF
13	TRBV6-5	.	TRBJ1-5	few	TGTGCCAGCAAAGCAGTGAACAATCAGCCCCAGCATTTT	CASKAVNNQPQHF
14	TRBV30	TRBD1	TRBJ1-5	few	TGTGCCTGGAGCGGACAGGGGGCGAATCAGCCCCAGCATTTT	CAWSGQGANQPQHF
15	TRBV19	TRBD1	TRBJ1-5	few	TGTGCCAGTAGTACCGGACAGGTCGGCAATCAGCCCCAGCATTTT	CASSTGQVGNQPQHF
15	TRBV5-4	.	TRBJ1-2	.	TGTGCCAGCAGCTTGTCAGGGCGGCCTAACTATGGCTACACCTTC	CASSLSGRPNYGYTF
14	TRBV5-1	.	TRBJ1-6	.	TGCGCCAGCAGCTCCGACGGAAGTAATTCACCCCTCCACTTT	CASSSDGSNSPLHF
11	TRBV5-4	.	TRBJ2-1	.	TGTGCCAGCAGCTGGGGTGGTGAGCAGTTCTTC	CASSWGGEQFF